This passage covers 30 T cell receptor beta chains from one sample sequenced in a study of blood T cell repertoires in COVID-19. The protocol was immunoSEQ multiplex PCR, while the TCRdb copy is restricted to in-frame clones and leaves out a portion. The sample holds roughly 190,000 clones, 87% seen once. Specimen: peripheral blood. The receptors were gathered from a young man with active or convalescent COVID-19.

This chain connects TRBV10-3 to TRBJ2-7, with TRBD1 as a possible D gene (5 bases). Germline V gene lookup returns CDR1 ENHRY and CDR2 SYGVKD. With 3 bases removed from V and 3 bases from J, the gap between germline ends came to 9 bases. The CDR3 totals 13 residues. CDR3 sequence reads: CAISDRQSYEQYF. CDR3 nucleotide sequence: TGTGCCATCAGTGACCGACAGAGCTACGAGCAGTACTTC.

The V and J genes are TRBV5-5 and TRBJ2-5, with D possibly matching TRBD2 (5 bases). CDR3 size: 13 residues. Trimming shortened V by 2 bases and J by 5 bases, and 10 bases separated the two germline ends. Germline CDR1 SGHKS, CDR2 YYEKEE (reference sequence). CDR3 sequence: CASSFSGVETQYF. For the CDR3, the DNA is TGTGCCAGCAGCTTCAGCGGCGTGGAGACCCAGTACTTC.

V and J are TRBV5-1 and TRBJ1-2; 9 bases are shared with TRBD1. The germline V gene has CDR1 SGHRS and CDR2 YFSETQ. The CDR3 runs 16 residues. V shed 4 bases, J shed 4 bases, and the junction held 11 bases outside the gene matches. CDR3 loop: CASSPGTGISGYGYTF. The CDR3 nucleotides read TGCGCCAGCAGCCCCGGGACAGGGATTAGTGGCTATGGCTACACCTTC.

This clone was recorded only once. The rearrangement joins TRBV18 to TRBJ2-5, with TRBD1 matching over 9 bases. Trimming cost V 3 bases and J 2 bases; bases outside gene matches: 13. This CDR3 contains 18 residues. Germline V CDR1 and CDR2: KGHSH, LQKENI. The CDR3: CASSPRPPGQGLQETQYF. The CDR3 DNA sequence: TGTGCCAGCTCACCCAGGCCCCCGGGACAGGGCTTACAAGAGACCCAGTACTTC.

The rearrangement uses TRBV6-1 and TRBJ2-1, with TRBD1 matching over 7 bases. The ends lost 5 bases at V and 7 bases at J; junction bases unmatched: 5. Per germline, CDR1 MNHNS and CDR2 SASEGT. The CDR3 is made up of 13 amino acids. The CDR3 DNA reads as TGTGCCAGCAGTCGGACAGGATTTAATGAGCAGTTCTTC. It yields the protein CASSRTGFNEQFF.

V is TRBV6-1 and J is TRBJ2-7; TRBD2 agrees at 9 bases. V was clipped by 2 bases and J by 2 bases; unmatched bases: 4. Per the germline V gene, CDR1 is MNHNS and CDR2 is SASEGT. This CDR3 is 15 amino acids long. DNA of the CDR3: TGTGCCAGCAGTGAATTGGCTAGCGGGACCTACGAGCAGTACTTC. Translating gives CASSELASGTYEQYF.

The rearrangement uses TRBV10-1 and TRBJ2-1; 7 bases are shared with TRBD2. Germline-derived CDR1 and CDR2 are WNHNN and SYGVQD (reference sequence). The CDR3 consists of 12 residues. The junction had 7 bases not matched to a gene; V was cut back by 7 bases and J by 10 bases. CDR3 region: CASTERGGEQFF. CDR3 DNA sequence: TGCGCCAGCACCGAGCGGGGAGGAGAGCAGTTCTTC.

The chain uses TRBV7-9 and TRBJ2-5; TRBD1 agrees at 12 bases. CDR3 length: 16 amino acids. V was clipped by 1 base and J by 5 bases; unmatched bases: 5. The V gene's germline CDR1 is SEHNR and CDR2 FQNEAQ (reference sequence). In DNA, the CDR3 is TGTGCCAGCAGCTTAGTTGGGACAGGGGGCGGTGAGACCCAGTACTTC. Residues: CASSLVGTGGGETQYF. The full variable domain, completed using reference TRBV7-9 and TRBJ2-5, is DTGVSQNPRHKITKRGQNVTFRCDPISEHNRLYWYRQTLGQGPEFLTYFQNEAQLEKSRLLSDRFSAERPKGSFSTLEIQRTEQGDSAMYLCASSLVGTGGGETQYFGPGTRLLVL.

CDR3 nucleotide sequence: TGTGCCAGCAAAATACCAGGCGGGGGCATTGGCTACACCTTC. Protein sequence: CASKIPGGGIGYTF. The rearrangement joins TRBV6-5 to TRBJ1-2; D perhaps matches TRBD1 (6 bases). The CDR3 extends over 14 amino acids. Trimming took 7 bases from V and 7 from J, leaving 19 bases between them. Germline V gene data show CDR1 as MNHEY and CDR2 as SVGAGI.

The V and J genes are TRBV7-9 and TRBJ1-2; TRBD1 aligns across 9 bases. Trimming removed 1 base from V and 4 bases from J; junction bases left unmatched: 10. The V gene's germline CDR1 is SEHNR and CDR2 FQNEAQ (reference sequence). The CDR3 length is 17 residues. CDR3 DNA sequence: TGTGCCAGCAGCTTAGTCCGGACAGGGGTTTTGAGCTATGGCTACACCTTC. Protein: CASSLVRTGVLSYGYTF.

The genes are TRBV28 and TRBJ2-5; weak D call: TRBD1 (6 bases). The V gene lost 6 bases and the J gene lost 4 bases, with 15 bases spanning the gap. Germline V gives CDR1 MDHEN, CDR2 SYDVKM. The CDR3 is made up of 14 amino acids. Written as DNA, the CDR3 is TGTGCCAGCAGCCCCCGCACAGGGAGAGAGACCCAGTACTTC. It specifies CASSPRTGRETQYF.

The J gene is TRBJ1-5, the V gene TRBV7-2; D is unresolved. The CDR3 spans 15 residues. Germline CDR1 SGHTA, CDR2 FQGNSA. V lost 4 bases and J 1 base, leaving 11 bases between the germline ends. This CDR3 is CASSSGVHSNQPQHF. CDR3 DNA sequence: TGTGCCAGCAGCTCCGGGGTTCACAGCAATCAGCCCCAGCATTTT.

The gene calls are TRBV4-2 and TRBJ2-6, with D maybe TRBD2 (6 bases). V was cut by 0 bases and J by 2 bases, with 8 bases left in between. The CDR3 is 16 amino acids. From germline, CDR1 is LGHNA and CDR2 YNFKEQ. The CDR3 sequence is CASSQEGGAGANVLTF. The CDR3 DNA reads as TGTGCCAGCAGCCAAGAGGGCGGGGCTGGGGCCAACGTCCTGACTTTC.

J is TRBJ2-1 and V is TRBV4-2, with 11 positions matching TRBD2. The V gene's germline CDR1 is LGHNA and CDR2 YNFKEQ. The CDR3 spans 16 residues. V shed 0 bases, J shed 8 bases, and the junction held 6 bases outside the gene matches. CDR3 protein: CASSQETSGTIDEQFF. As DNA, the CDR3 is TGTGCCAGCAGCCAAGAGACTAGCGGGACCATCGATGAGCAGTTCTTC.

Concerning this clone: Other nucleotide sequences from this sample produce the same CDR3. This rearrangement joins TRBV18 to TRBJ1-2; perhaps TRBD1 as D (5 bases). V lost 3 bases and J 5 bases, leaving 13 bases between the germline ends. Germline V lookup: CDR1 KGHSH, CDR2 LQKENI. This CDR3 region has 14 residues. In DNA form, the CDR3 reads TGTGCCAGCTCACCTGGGCAGGGTTATTATGGCTACACCTTC. This encodes CASSPGQGYYGYTF.

This chain uses TRBV13 with TRBJ2-3; 9 bases are a match to TRBD2. The CDR3 has 16 amino acids. V gave up 2 bases and J gave up 2 bases; unmatched junction bases: 5. Germline CDR1 reads PRHDT; CDR2 reads FYEKMQ (reference sequence). The CDR3 DNA sequence: TGTGCCAGCAGCTTATTGGCTAGCGGGGTCACAGATACGCAGTATTTT. Its translation is CASSLLASGVTDTQYF.

J is TRBJ1-1 and V is TRBV19, with 7 bases matching TRBD1. V lost 5 bases to trimming and J lost 0 bases; unmatched junction nucleotides: 6. The length of the CDR3 is 15 residues. Germline CDR1 is LNHDA and CDR2 is SQIVND (reference sequence). CDR3 sequence (DNA): TGTGCCAGTAGTGTAGGGACAGTCATGAACACTGAAGCTTTCTTT. It encodes CASSVGTVMNTEAFF.

This clone was counted once. This chain links TRBV7-2 with TRBJ1-5; D not certain. Germline V gene sequence: CDR1 SGHTA, CDR2 FQGNSA. The CDR3 covers 15 residues. The V end was cut by 5 bases, the J end by 7 bases, with 18 bases between. The CDR3 region has the DNA TGTGCCAGCAGCCCTCCGGGTAGCGGAGTACAGCCCCAGCATTTT. Translating gives CASSPPGSGVQPQHF. Combining the CDR3 with reference TRBV7-2 and TRBJ1-5 gives the whole variable domain GAGVSQSPSNKVTEKGKDVELRCDPISGHTALYWYRQSLGQGLEFLIYFQGNSAPDKSGLPSDRFSAERTGGSVSTLTIQRTQQEDSAVYLCASSPPGSGVQPQHFGDGTRLSIL.

The chain carries TRBV5-1 and TRBJ2-6; tentative D call: TRBD2 (5 bases). CDR1 is SGHRS, CDR2 YFSETQ, per germline. V lost 4 bases, J lost 4 bases, and 18 bases lay in between. This CDR3 has 17 amino acids. Here the CDR3 DNA reads TGCGCCAGCAGCCCGGAGGTGGGGTCGGGAGGGGCCAACGTCCTGACTTTC. Protein product: CASSPEVGSGGANVLTF.

This clone was picked up a small number of times. This specimen includes other DNA sequences encoding the same CDR3. This rearrangement joins TRBV9 to TRBJ1-1; D unclear. The CDR3 is 14 amino acids. V was shortened by 0 bases and J by 5 bases, with 11 bases between the two germline ends. Germline assignment: CDR1 SGDLS and CDR2 YYNGEE. DNA for the CDR3: TGTGCCAGCAGCGTAGGGGGAGTGGCGACTGAAGCTTTCTTT. This codes for CASSVGGVATEAFF.

This clone appeared a single time. The CDR3 protein is CASSLDGSGVYGYTF. CDR3 coding DNA: TGTGCCAGCAGCTTAGATGGTTCAGGGGTTTATGGCTACACCTTC. V is TRBV11-2 and J is TRBJ1-2; a possible D gene is TRBD1 (6 bases). Per germline, CDR1 SGHAT and CDR2 FQNNGV. V lost 0 bases, J lost 5 bases, and 13 bases lay in between. This CDR3 comprises 15 residues.

The chain links TRBV1 to TRBJ2-3; the table gives TRBD1 as D, unverified against the DNA. TRBV1 is a documented pseudogene. The CDR3 is 16 amino acids. The CDR3 region is CTSSQSKGQGTDTQYF. CDR3 nucleotide sequence: TGCACCAGCAGCCAGAGTAAGGGACAGGGCACAGATACGCAGTATTTT.

The chain is built from TRBV3-1 (or the pseudogene TRBV3-2) and TRBJ2-3; D is unclear. The CDR3 sequence is 12 residues long. CDR1 is LGHDT, CDR2 YNNKEL, per germline (reference sequence). V was clipped by 4 bases and J by 6 bases, with 8 bases between them. CDR3 nucleotides: TGTGCCAGCAGCCCCCGTTCCGATACGCAGTATTTT. This encodes CASSPRSDTQYF.

This clone was counted a few times. The V and J genes are TRBV30 and TRBJ1-2, with D unresolved. The CDR3 spans 16 residues. V lost 5 bases and J 1 base, leaving 20 bases between the germline ends. From germline, CDR1 is GTSNPN and CDR2 SVGIG (reference sequence). The CDR3 is CAWRDRGGAVNYGYTF. The DNA of the CDR3 is TGTGCCTGGCGGGATCGGGGTGGCGCCGTTAACTATGGCTACACCTTC.

The chain combines TRBV7-5 with TRBJ1-2. TRBV7-5 is an annotated pseudogene. The CDR3 loop spans 14 amino acids. The CDR3 DNA reads as TGTGCCAGAAGCTTACGGGATGGTGGCTATGGCTACACCTTC. It specifies CARSLRDGGYGYTF.

The chain combines TRBV30 with TRBJ1-5; possible D gene TRBD1, 6 bases. Per the germline V gene, CDR1 is GTSNPN and CDR2 is SVGIG (reference sequence). The V end was cut by 2 bases, the J end by 4 bases, with 15 bases between. CDR3 length: 15 amino acids. CDR3 in DNA: TGTGCCTGGAGTACGGCAGGGGCCTTGAATCAGCCCCAGCATTTT. It specifies CAWSTAGALNQPQHF.

Only a few counts were recorded for this clone. The gene calls are TRBV16 and TRBJ1-4, with a weak D call TRBD1 (6 bases). Germline loops: CDR1 KGHSY, CDR2 FQNENV. V dropped 4 bases and J dropped 7 bases, with 10 bases sitting between them. The CDR3 sequence is 13 residues long. As DNA, the CDR3 is TGTGCCAGCAGCCTCCTAGGGGGTGAAAAACTGTTTTTT. This encodes CASSLLGGEKLFF.

This clone was observed a handful of times. V is TRBV19 and J is TRBJ2-2; 7 positions match TRBD1. CDR1 LNHDA and CDR2 SQIVND come from the germline V gene (reference sequence). This CDR3 has 15 amino acids. J gave up 1 base and V 2 bases, and 1 base lay outside the gene matches. The CDR3 region is CASSITGVNTGELFF. Written as DNA, the CDR3 is TGTGCCAGTAGTATAACAGGGGTGAACACCGGGGAGCTGTTTTTT. Looking up the rest from reference TRBV19 and TRBJ2-2 gives the full variable domain: DGGITQSPKYLFRKEGQNVTLSCEQNLNHDAMYWYRQDPGQGLRLIYYSQIVNDFQKGDIAEGYSVSREKKESFPLTVTSAQKNPTAFYLCASSITGVNTGELFFGEGSRLTVL.

This rearrangement joins TRBV6-5 to TRBJ1-6; 8 nucleotides align to TRBD1. Per germline, CDR1 MNHEY and CDR2 SVGAGI. With 6 bases clipped from V and 8 bases from J, the junction kept 3 bases outside the gene matches. This CDR3 is built from 13 residues. As DNA, the CDR3 is TGTGCCAGCAGCCGACAGGGGTATTCACCCCTCCACTTT. This gives the protein CASSRQGYSPLHF.

The chain is built from TRBV5-5 and TRBJ1-4, with 7 bases lining up with TRBD1. Looked up from germline, CDR1 is SGHKS and CDR2 is YYEKEE (reference sequence). The CDR3 consists of 14 residues. V dropped 4 bases and J dropped 6; count of bases not matched to a gene: 6. CDR3 DNA sequence: TGTGCCAGCAGCGTTCGGACAGGAGATGAAAAACTGTTTTTT. This translates into CASSVRTGDEKLFF.